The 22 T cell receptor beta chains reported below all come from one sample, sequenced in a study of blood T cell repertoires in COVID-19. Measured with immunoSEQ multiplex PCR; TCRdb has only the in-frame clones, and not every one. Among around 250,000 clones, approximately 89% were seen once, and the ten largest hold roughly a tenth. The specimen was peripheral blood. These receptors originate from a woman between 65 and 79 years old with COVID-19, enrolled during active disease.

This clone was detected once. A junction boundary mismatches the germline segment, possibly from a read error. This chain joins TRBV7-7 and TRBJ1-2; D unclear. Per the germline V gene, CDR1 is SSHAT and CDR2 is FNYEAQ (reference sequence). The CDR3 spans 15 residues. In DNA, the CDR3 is TGTGCTAGCAGCTTAAGACAACCTCCTCTTTTTGGCTACACCTTC. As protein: CASSLRQPPLFGYTF.

The CDR3 nucleotides are TGTGCCAGCAGCTTTCGGCGGGGGAACACCGGGGAGCTGTTTTTT. Translation: CASSFRRGNTGELFF. The chain joins TRBV7-2 to TRBJ2-2, with D maybe TRBD2 (6 bases). The V end was cut by 3 bases, the J end by 1 base, with 9 bases between. Germline V CDR1 and CDR2: SGHTA, FQGNSA. The CDR3 contains 15 residues.

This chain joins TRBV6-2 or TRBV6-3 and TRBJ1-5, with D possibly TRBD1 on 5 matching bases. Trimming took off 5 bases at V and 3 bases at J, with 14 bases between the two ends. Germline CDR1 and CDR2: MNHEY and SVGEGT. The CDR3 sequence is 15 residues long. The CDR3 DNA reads TGTGCCAGCAGTCACCGTACAGGCGACAATCAGCCCCAGCATTTT. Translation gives CASSHRTGDNQPQHF.

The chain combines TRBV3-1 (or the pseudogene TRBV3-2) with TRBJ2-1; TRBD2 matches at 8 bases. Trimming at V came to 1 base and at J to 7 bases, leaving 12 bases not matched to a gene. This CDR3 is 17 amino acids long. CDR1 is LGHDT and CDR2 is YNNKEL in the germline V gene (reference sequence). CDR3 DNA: TGTGCCAGCAGCCAAGGCACCCTCCTAGCGGGTTCAAATGAGCAGTTCTTC. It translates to CASSQGTLLAGSNEQFF.

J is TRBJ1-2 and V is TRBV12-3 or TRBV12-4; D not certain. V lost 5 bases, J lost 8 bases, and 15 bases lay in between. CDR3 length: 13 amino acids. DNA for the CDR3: TGTGCCAGCAGTCACAAGACATATCACGGCTACACCTTC. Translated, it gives CASSHKTYHGYTF.

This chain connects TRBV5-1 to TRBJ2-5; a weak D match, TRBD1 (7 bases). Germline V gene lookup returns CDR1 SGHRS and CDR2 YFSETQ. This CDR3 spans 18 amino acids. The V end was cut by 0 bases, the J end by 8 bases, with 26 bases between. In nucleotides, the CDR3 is TGCGCCAGCAGCTTGGGGTCAGGGGGGACCCGCCCTTCTCGTACCCAGTACTTC. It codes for CASSLGSGGTRPSRTQYF.

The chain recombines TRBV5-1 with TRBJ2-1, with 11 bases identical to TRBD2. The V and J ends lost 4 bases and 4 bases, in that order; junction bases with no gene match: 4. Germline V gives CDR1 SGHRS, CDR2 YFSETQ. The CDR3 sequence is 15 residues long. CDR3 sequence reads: CASSTSGSEYNEQFF. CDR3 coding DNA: TGCGCCAGCAGCACTAGCGGGAGTGAGTACAATGAGCAGTTCTTC.

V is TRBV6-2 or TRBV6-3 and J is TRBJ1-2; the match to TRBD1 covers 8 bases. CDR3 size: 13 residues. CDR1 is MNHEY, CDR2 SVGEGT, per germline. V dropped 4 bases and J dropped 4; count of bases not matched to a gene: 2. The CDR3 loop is CASSSTGVYGYTF. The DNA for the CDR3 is TGTGCCAGCAGTTCGACAGGGGTCTATGGCTACACCTTC.

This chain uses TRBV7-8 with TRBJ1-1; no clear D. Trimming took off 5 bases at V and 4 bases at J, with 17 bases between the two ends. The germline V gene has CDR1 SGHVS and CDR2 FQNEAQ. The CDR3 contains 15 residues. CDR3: CASSPAGGTGTEAFF. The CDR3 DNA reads TGTGCCAGCAGCCCGGCGGGAGGAACGGGCACTGAAGCTTTCTTT.

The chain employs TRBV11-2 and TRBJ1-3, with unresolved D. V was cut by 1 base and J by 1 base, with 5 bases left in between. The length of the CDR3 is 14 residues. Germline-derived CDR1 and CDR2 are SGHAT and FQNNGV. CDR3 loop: CASSLGQSGNTIYF. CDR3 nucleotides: TGTGCCAGCAGCTTAGGGCAGTCTGGAAACACCATATATTTT.

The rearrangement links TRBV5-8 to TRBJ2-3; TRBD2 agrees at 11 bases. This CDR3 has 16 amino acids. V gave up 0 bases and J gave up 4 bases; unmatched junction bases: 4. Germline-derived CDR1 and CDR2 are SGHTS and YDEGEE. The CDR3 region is CASSLALAGGSDTQYF. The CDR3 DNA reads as TGTGCCAGCAGCTTGGCCCTAGCGGGAGGTTCAGATACGCAGTATTTT.

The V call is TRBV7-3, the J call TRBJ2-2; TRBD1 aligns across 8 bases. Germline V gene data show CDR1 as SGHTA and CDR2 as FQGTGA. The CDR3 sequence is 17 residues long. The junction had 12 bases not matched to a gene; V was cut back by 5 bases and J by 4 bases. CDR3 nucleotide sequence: TGTGCCAGCAGCCCCAGTCCTCTTACAGGGGGCACCGGGGAGCTGTTTTTT. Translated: CASSPSPLTGGTGELFF.

The CDR3 DNA reads TGTGCCAGCAGCCCAAAAGCCCAGGGGGGAAGTGAAAAACTGTTTTTT. It specifies CASSPKAQGGSEKLFF. The chain links TRBV11-2 to TRBJ1-4, with 7 bases aligning to TRBD1. The CDR3 is 16 amino acids. Trimming took 5 bases from V and 7 from J; bases not matched to a gene: 13. The V gene's germline CDR1 is SGHAT and CDR2 FQNNGV. The entire variable domain, with the rest obtained from reference TRBV11-2 and TRBJ1-4, is as follows: EAGVAQSPRYKIIEKRQSVAFWCNPISGHATLYWYQQILGQGPKLLIQFQNNGVVDDSQLPKDRFSAERLKGVDSTLKIQPAKLEDSAVYLCASSPKAQGGSEKLFFGSGTQLSVL.

This chain's CDR3 is CASSPGLASYEQYF. In DNA form, the CDR3 reads TGTGCCAGTAGCCCGGGACTAGCATCCTACGAGCAGTACTTC. V and J are TRBV19 and TRBJ2-7; 9 positions agree with TRBD2. The germline V gene encodes CDR1 LNHDA and CDR2 SQIVND (reference sequence). V lost 6 bases, J lost 1 base, and 4 bases stayed unmatched. This CDR3 has 14 residues.

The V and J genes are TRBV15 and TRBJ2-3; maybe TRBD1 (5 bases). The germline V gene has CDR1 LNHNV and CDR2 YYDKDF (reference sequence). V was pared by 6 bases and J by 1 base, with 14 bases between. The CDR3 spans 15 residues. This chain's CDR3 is CATRGVGHGTDTQYF. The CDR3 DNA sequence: TGTGCCACCAGGGGCGTGGGGCACGGCACAGATACGCAGTATTTT.

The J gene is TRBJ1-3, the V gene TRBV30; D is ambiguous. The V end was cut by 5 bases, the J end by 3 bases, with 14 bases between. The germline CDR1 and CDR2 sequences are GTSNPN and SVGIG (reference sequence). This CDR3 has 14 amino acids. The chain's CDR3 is CAWAPGGGGNTIYF. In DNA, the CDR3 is TGTGCCTGGGCCCCGGGTGGTGGTGGAAACACCATATATTTT.

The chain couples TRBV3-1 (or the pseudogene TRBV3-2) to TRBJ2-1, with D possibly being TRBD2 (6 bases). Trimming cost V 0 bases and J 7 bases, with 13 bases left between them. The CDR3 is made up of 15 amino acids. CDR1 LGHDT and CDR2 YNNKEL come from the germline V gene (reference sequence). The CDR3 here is CASSQESNRGNEQFF. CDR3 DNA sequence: TGTGCCAGCAGCCAAGAGTCGAATCGGGGGAATGAGCAGTTCTTC.

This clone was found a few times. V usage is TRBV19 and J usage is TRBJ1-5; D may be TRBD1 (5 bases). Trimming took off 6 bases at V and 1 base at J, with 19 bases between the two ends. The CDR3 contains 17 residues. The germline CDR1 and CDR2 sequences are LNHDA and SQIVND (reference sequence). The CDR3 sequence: CASRPPKGGASNQPQHF. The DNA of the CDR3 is TGTGCCAGTAGACCCCCCAAGGGAGGGGCGAGCAATCAGCCCCAGCATTTT.

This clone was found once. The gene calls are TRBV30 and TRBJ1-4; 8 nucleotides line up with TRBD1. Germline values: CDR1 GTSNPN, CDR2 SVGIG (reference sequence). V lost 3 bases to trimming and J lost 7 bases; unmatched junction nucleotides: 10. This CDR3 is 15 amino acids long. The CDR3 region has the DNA TGTGCCTGGAGCGCCCCCCGACAGGGGAGTGAAAAACTGTTTTTT. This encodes CAWSAPRQGSEKLFF.

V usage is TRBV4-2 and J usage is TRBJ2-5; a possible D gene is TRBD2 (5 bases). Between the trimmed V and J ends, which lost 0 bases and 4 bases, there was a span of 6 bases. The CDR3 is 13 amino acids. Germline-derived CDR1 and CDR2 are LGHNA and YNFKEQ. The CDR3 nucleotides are TGTGCCAGCAGCCAAGATGGAGGAGAGACCCAGTACTTC. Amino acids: CASSQDGGETQYF.

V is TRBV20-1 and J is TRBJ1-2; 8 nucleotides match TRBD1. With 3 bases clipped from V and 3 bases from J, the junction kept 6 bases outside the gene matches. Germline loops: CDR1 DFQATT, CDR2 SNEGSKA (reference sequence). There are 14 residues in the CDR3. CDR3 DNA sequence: TGCAGTGCTAGTGGACAGGGAGGAGACTATGGCTACACCTTC. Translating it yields CSASGQGGDYGYTF.

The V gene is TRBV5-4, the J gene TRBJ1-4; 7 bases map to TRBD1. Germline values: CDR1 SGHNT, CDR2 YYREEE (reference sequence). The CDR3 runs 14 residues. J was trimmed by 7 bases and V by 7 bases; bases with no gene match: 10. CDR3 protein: CASGNRQGGEKLFF. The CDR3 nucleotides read TGTGCCAGCGGCAATCGACAGGGCGGTGAAAAACTGTTTTTT.